Each of the 27 T cell receptor beta chains below was sequenced from the same sample in a study of shared clonotypes between healthy human individuals. Assay used: immunoSEQ multiplex PCR; TCRdb lists only in-frame clones, some missing. The data contain approximately 980,000 clones, over 60% of them singletons. Sequencing was performed on memory CD4+ T cells sorted from blood. The subset is: CD45RA-negative fraction. Source of these receptors: a man aged 18-30 years in good health.

This clone appeared many times. The chain links TRBV5-4 to TRBJ1-2; TRBD1 might be the D (6 bases). Trimming removed 0 bases from V and 6 bases from J, with 6 bases in between. Per the germline V gene, CDR1 is SGHNT and CDR2 is YYREEE (reference sequence). The CDR3 loop spans 12 amino acids. CDR3 in DNA: TGTGCCAGCAGCTTGGGGACAGATGGCTACACCTTC. Protein sequence: CASSLGTDGYTF.

The chain recombines TRBV29-1 with TRBJ1-6; TRBD1 matches at 9 bases. Germline assignment: CDR1 SQVTM and CDR2 ANQGSEA. With V trimmed by 4 bases and J by 9 bases, 7 bases remained unmatched. The CDR3 is made up of 14 amino acids. The CDR3 is CSVARDREGSPLHF. The CDR3 DNA follows: TGCAGCGTTGCCCGGGACAGGGAAGGTTCACCCCTCCACTTT.

The sample holds a few counts of this clone. The chain has TRBV6-1 and TRBJ2-3, with D hard to call. The CDR3 covers 12 residues. V gave up 6 bases and J gave up 2 bases, with 6 bases separating them. The germline gives CDR1 MNHNS, CDR2 SASEGT. The CDR3 nucleotides read TGTGCCAGCAGAGGGCTCACAGATACGCAGTATTTT. This translates into CASRGLTDTQYF.

V and J are TRBV7-2 and TRBJ1-2; D is perhaps TRBD1 (6 bases). V gave up 4 bases and J gave up 4 bases, with 13 bases separating them. The CDR3 covers 14 residues. Germline-derived CDR1 and CDR2 are SGHTA and FQGNSA. The CDR3 DNA sequence: TGTGCCAGCAGCTCCGGGGGGGCCCGCTATGGCTACACCTTC. It specifies CASSSGGARYGYTF.

This chain joins TRBV5-4 and TRBJ2-3; D perhaps matches TRBD2 (5 bases). Germline V gene lookup returns CDR1 SGHNT and CDR2 YYREEE (reference sequence). This CDR3 has 15 residues. V lost 2 bases, J lost 4 bases, and 14 bases lay in between. DNA for the CDR3: TGTGCCAGCAGCTTCCAAATGAGCGGACCAGATACGCAGTATTTT. As protein: CASSFQMSGPDTQYF.

J is TRBJ1-2 and V is TRBV10-3; D might be TRBD1 (6 bases). The germline CDR1 and CDR2 sequences are ENHRY and SYGVKD. The CDR3 totals 19 residues. V gave up 2 bases and J gave up 4 bases, with 26 bases separating them. The CDR3 here is CAISEGGLLTGKGLYGYTF. In DNA form, the CDR3 reads TGTGCCATCAGTGAGGGGGGATTACTTACAGGGAAGGGGCTCTATGGCTACACCTTC.

The genes are TRBV5-8 and TRBJ1-1, with D unresolved. V shed 2 bases and J shed 7 bases, with 6 bases lying between them. This CDR3 contains 11 residues. Germline-derived CDR1 and CDR2 are SGHTS and YDEGEE. CDR3 bases: TGTGCCAGCAGCTTTACCGGTGAAGCTTTCTTT. Its protein is CASSFTGEAFF.

This chain links TRBV5-1 with TRBJ1-1; no firm D call. This CDR3 has 15 amino acids. Trimming removed 4 bases from V and 1 base from J, with 14 bases in between. The germline gives CDR1 SGHRS, CDR2 YFSETQ. Here the CDR3 DNA reads TGCGCCAGCAGCCCGCCAAAGGCCCCGAACACTGAAGCTTTCTTT. Its protein product is CASSPPKAPNTEAFF.

V usage is TRBV2 and J usage is TRBJ2-7, with TRBD1 matching over 8 bases. Per the germline V gene, CDR1 is SNHLY and CDR2 is FYNNEI. J gave up 6 bases and V 6 bases, and 4 bases lay outside the gene matches. The CDR3 contains 12 residues. CDR3 nucleotide sequence: TGTGCCAGCAGGTGGACAGGGTTCGAGCAGTACTTC. Protein: CASRWTGFEQYF.

The V call is TRBV30, the J call TRBJ1-1; 9 nucleotides match TRBD1. The CDR3 totals 13 residues. Trimming took 1 base from V and 6 from J; bases not matched to a gene: 3. Germline CDR1 and CDR2: GTSNPN and SVGIG (reference sequence). The CDR3: CAWSGTGVPEAFF. CDR3 DNA: TGTGCCTGGAGTGGGACAGGGGTCCCTGAAGCTTTCTTT.

The chain uses TRBV27 and TRBJ1-5; 7 bases align to TRBD1. Trimming took 5 bases from V and 6 from J; bases not matched to a gene: 7. This CDR3 contains 14 residues. CDR1 MNHEY and CDR2 SMNVEV come from the germline V gene (reference sequence). CDR3 region: CASSGTAGSQPQHF. CDR3 sequence (DNA): TGTGCCAGCAGTGGGACAGCGGGGAGTCAGCCCCAGCATTTT.

The chain couples TRBV5-1 to TRBJ2-5, with 7 bases identical to TRBD2. With V trimmed by 0 bases and J by 0 bases, 2 bases remained unmatched. CDR3 size: 15 residues. Germline CDR1 is SGHRS and CDR2 is YFSETQ. CDR3 sequence: CASSLDTSDQETQYF. The CDR3 coding sequence is TGCGCCAGCAGCTTGGATACTAGCGACCAAGAGACCCAGTACTTC.

Regarding this clone: A read error may be the cause here, since a much bigger clone is one base away. Other DNA sequences within the sample encode an identical CDR3. The V and J genes are TRBV5-8 and TRBJ2-7; D gene unclear. Trimming stripped 2 bases from V and 3 bases from J, with 3 bases between. Germline assignment: CDR1 SGHTS and CDR2 YDEGEE. This CDR3 has 11 amino acids. DNA of the CDR3: TGTGCCAGCAGCTTAAACTACGAGCAGTACTTC. This codes for CASSLNYEQYF.

The genes are TRBV11-2 and TRBJ2-2; perhaps D is TRBD1 or TRBD2 (5 bases each). V was pared by 5 bases and J by 4 bases, with 17 bases between. Germline values: CDR1 SGHAT, CDR2 FQNNGV. The CDR3 consists of 16 residues. The CDR3 DNA reads TGTGCCAGCAGCCCTCGGGGTTGGGGGAGCACCGGGGAGCTGTTTTTT. It is translated as CASSPRGWGSTGELFF. The variable domain in full, with the rest retrieved from reference TRBV11-2 and TRBJ2-2, is EAGVAQSPRYKIIEKRQSVAFWCNPISGHATLYWYQQILGQGPKLLIQFQNNGVVDDSQLPKDRFSAERLKGVDSTLKIQPAKLEDSAVYLCASSPRGWGSTGELFFGEGSRLTVL.

This sequence joins TRBV18 and TRBJ2-5; 8 bases line up with TRBD2. The CDR3 has 13 residues. Looked up from germline, CDR1 is KGHSH and CDR2 is LQKENI. The V segment lost 6 bases and the J segment 5 bases; nucleotides outside the gene matches: 5. The CDR3 DNA is TGTGCCAGCTCCGGACTAGCAGGCGAGACCCAGTACTTC. Protein: CASSGLAGETQYF.

The CDR3 nucleotides are TGTGCCTGGAGGGAAAAACTAGCCAAAAACATTCAGTACTTC. Translating it yields CAWREKLAKNIQYF. This chain joins TRBV30 and TRBJ2-4; D unresolved. The V gene's germline CDR1 is GTSNPN and CDR2 SVGIG (reference sequence). Trimming removed 3 bases at V and 0 bases at J, with 9 bases between. CDR3 length: 14 amino acids.

This clone has just one count. The rearrangement links TRBV6-1 to TRBJ2-1, with 7 bases matching TRBD2. V trimming: 1 base; J trimming: 7 bases; junction bases outside the gene matches: 4. The CDR3 is made up of 14 amino acids. Germline CDR1 and CDR2: MNHNS and SASEGT. CDR3 sequence (DNA): TGTGCCAGCAGTGAAGGGGGAGGGTTTAATGAGCAGTTCTTC. Protein product: CASSEGGGFNEQFF.

The rearrangement uses TRBV11-2 and TRBJ2-2, with a tentative D call TRBD2 (5 bases). The length of the CDR3 is 16 residues. Between the trimmed V and J ends, which lost 3 bases and 6 bases, there was a span of 17 bases. Germline CDR1 is SGHAT and CDR2 is FQNNGV. Here the CDR3 DNA reads TGTGCCAGCAGCTTTTTACTGGGAGCGTCCTCCGGGGAGCTGTTTTTT. Translating gives CASSFLLGASSGELFF.

CDR3 nucleotide sequence: TGTGCCAGCAGCTTAAGAGGCACCCCTGAGGAAAAACTGTTTTTT. This sequence encodes CASSLRGTPEEKLFF. The rearrangement joins TRBV7-8 to TRBJ1-4; D is ambiguous. Trimming left V 2 bases short and J 8 bases short, with 15 bases between. The CDR3 runs to 15 residues. CDR1 is SGHVS, CDR2 FQNEAQ, per germline.

Concerning this clone: Other DNA sequences within the sample encode an identical CDR3. As DNA, the CDR3 is TGCGCCAGCAGCCAAGATAGGGCCAGTAATTATGGCTACACCTTC. This gives the protein CASSQDRASNYGYTF. The chain employs TRBV4-1 and TRBJ1-2; no clear D gene. Germline values: CDR1 MGHRA, CDR2 YSYEKL. The CDR3 is 15 amino acids. V dropped 0 bases and J dropped 5 bases, with 13 bases sitting between them.

CDR3 amino acids: CASSSTALYGYTF. The CDR3 DNA follows: TGTGCCAGCAGTTCTACAGCCCTCTATGGCTACACCTTC. The chain uses TRBV28 and TRBJ1-2, with D unresolved. Germline CDR1 and CDR2: MDHEN and SYDVKM. The CDR3 consists of 13 residues. Trimming cost V 4 bases and J 4 bases, with 10 bases left between them.

The chain carries TRBV2 and TRBJ1-5; the D is unclear. Trimming shortened V by 6 bases and J by 0 bases, and 9 bases separated the two germline ends. The CDR3 length is 14 residues. In germline, CDR1 is SNHLY, CDR2 FYNNEI. The CDR3 nucleotides are TGTGCCAGCAGAGCGGGAGATAGCAATCAGCCCCAGCATTTT. The encoded protein is CASRAGDSNQPQHF.

This clone was seen a handful of times. The same CDR3 can be traced to other DNA sequences in this sample. The rearrangement uses TRBV6-6 and TRBJ2-5; 9 bases agree with TRBD1. After removal of 6 bases from V and 5 bases from J, the junction contained 7 bases not matched to a gene. The V gene's germline CDR1 is MNHNY and CDR2 SVGAGI (reference sequence). The CDR3 loop spans 14 amino acids. The CDR3 loop reads CASSTGGLGETQYF. DNA of the CDR3: TGTGCCAGCAGCACAGGGGGCCTAGGGGAGACCCAGTACTTC.

As regards this clone: Germline is not matched at one junction end, which may reflect a read error. The same CDR3 also results from other DNA sequences found in this sample. This rearrangement joins TRBV20-1 to TRBJ2-7, with D hard to call. This CDR3 region has 9 residues. Germline CDR1 is DFQATT and CDR2 is SNEGSKA (reference sequence). CDR3 residues: CSAGDEQYF. The CDR3 nucleotides read TGCAGTGCTGGAGACGAGCAGTACTTC.

The chain combines TRBV15 with TRBJ2-3; TRBD2 is a possible D gene (6 bases). The CDR3 has 15 amino acids. Trimming cost V 2 bases and J 6 bases, with 15 bases left between them. Looked up from germline, CDR1 is LNHNV and CDR2 is YYDKDF (reference sequence). CDR3 nucleotides: TGTGCCACCAGCAGACGGGACTCCCGGATGGATACGCAGTATTTT. Its translation: CATSRRDSRMDTQYF. Full variable domain (rest looked up from reference TRBV15 and TRBJ2-3): DAMVIQNPRYQVTQFGKPVTLSCSQTLNHNVMYWYQQKSSQAPKLLFHYYDKDFNNEADTPDNFQSRRPNTSFCFLDIRSPGLGDTAMYLCATSRRDSRMDTQYFGPGTRLTVL.

The chain is built from TRBV2 and TRBJ2-2; 9 nucleotides match TRBD2. The germline V gene has CDR1 SNHLY and CDR2 FYNNEI. V was pared by 7 bases and J by 3 bases, with 6 bases of the junction left unmatched. The CDR3 contains 15 residues. The CDR3 DNA reads TGTGCCAGCATTCCGACTAGCGGAGACACCGGGGAGCTGTTTTTT. As protein: CASIPTSGDTGELFF.

The chain employs TRBV28 and TRBJ2-3; TRBD2 matches 9 bases. The V gene end was trimmed by 4 bases and the J gene end by 3 bases; junction bases not matched to a gene: 11. This CDR3 spans 17 amino acids. CDR1 is MDHEN and CDR2 is SYDVKM in the germline V gene. CDR3 region: CASSSTGTSRRTDTQYF. Here the CDR3 DNA reads TGTGCCAGCAGTTCTACCGGGACTAGCAGGCGGACAGATACGCAGTATTTT.